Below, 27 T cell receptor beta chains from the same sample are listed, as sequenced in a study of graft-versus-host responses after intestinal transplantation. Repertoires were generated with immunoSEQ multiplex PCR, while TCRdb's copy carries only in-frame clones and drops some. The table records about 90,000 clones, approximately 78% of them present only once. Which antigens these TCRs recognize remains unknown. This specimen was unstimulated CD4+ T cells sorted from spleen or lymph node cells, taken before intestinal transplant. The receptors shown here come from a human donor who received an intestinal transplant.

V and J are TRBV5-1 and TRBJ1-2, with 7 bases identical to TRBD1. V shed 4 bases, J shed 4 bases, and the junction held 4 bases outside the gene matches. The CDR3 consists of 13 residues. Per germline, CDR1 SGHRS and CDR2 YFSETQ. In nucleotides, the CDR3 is TGCGCCAGCAGCACGGGACAGATCTATGGCTACACCTTC. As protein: CASSTGQIYGYTF.

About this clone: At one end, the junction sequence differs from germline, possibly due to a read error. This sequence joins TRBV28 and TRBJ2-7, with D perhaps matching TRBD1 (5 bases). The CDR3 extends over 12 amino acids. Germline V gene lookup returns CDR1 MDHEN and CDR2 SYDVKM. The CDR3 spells CASNLKGIEQYF. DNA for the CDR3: TGTGCCAGCAATTTAAAGGGGATCGAGCAGTACTTC.

CDR3 nucleotide sequence: TGCGCCAGCAGCCAACTAGCGGTTCTCCCTGGAAGCTCCTACAATGAGCAGTTCTTC. This codes for CASSQLAVLPGSSYNEQFF. The chain carries TRBV4-1 and TRBJ2-1; TRBD2 matches at 7 bases. Germline CDR1 MGHRA, CDR2 YSYEKL. This CDR3 has 19 amino acids. Trimming at V came to 2 bases and at J to 0 bases, leaving 13 bases not matched to a gene.

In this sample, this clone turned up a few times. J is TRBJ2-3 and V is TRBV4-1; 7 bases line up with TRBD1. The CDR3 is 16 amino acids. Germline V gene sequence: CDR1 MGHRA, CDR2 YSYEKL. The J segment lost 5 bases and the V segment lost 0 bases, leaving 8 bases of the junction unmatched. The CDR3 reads CASSQEVTGVVDTQYF. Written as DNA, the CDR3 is TGCGCCAGCAGCCAAGAAGTCACAGGGGTGGTAGATACGCAGTATTTT.

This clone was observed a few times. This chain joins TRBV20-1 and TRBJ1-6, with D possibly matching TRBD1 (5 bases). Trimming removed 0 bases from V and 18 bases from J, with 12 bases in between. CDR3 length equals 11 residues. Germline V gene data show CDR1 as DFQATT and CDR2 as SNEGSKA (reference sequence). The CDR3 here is CSARDRGRSHF. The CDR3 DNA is TGCAGTGCTAGAGATCGGGGGAGGAGCCACTTT.

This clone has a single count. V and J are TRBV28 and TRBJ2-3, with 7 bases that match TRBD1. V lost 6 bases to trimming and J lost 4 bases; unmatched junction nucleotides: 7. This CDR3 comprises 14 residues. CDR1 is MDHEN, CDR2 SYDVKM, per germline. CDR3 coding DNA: TGTGCCAGCAGCCCTAGACAGGGCGCAGATACGCAGTATTTT. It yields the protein CASSPRQGADTQYF.

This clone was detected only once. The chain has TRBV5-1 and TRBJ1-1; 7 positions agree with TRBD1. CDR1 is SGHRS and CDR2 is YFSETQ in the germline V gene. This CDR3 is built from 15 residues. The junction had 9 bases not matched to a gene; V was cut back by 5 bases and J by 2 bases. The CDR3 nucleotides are TGCGCCAGCAGGACTGGGGACAGCCTTAACACTGAAGCTTTCTTT. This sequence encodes CASRTGDSLNTEAFF.

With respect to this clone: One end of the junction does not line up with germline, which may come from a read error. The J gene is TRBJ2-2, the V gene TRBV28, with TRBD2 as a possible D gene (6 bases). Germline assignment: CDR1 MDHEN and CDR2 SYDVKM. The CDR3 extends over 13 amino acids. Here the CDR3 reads CASSLGFAGGLFF. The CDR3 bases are TGTGCCAGCAGCCTGGGGTTCGCCGGGGGGCTGTTTTTT.

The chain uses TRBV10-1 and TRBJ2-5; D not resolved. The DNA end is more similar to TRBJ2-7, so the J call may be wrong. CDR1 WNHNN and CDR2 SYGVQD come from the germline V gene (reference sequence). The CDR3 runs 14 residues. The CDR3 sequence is CARAPVKRTYEQYF. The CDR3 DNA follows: TGCGCCAGAGCCCCGGTAAAAAGAACCTACGAGCAGTACTTC.

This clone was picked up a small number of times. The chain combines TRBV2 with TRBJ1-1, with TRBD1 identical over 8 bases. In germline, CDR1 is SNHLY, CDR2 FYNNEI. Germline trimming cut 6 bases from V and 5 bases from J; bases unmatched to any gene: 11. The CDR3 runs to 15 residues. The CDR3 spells CASSLYSRTGTEAFF. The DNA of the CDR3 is TGTGCCAGCAGCCTCTATTCCCGGACAGGGACTGAAGCTTTCTTT.

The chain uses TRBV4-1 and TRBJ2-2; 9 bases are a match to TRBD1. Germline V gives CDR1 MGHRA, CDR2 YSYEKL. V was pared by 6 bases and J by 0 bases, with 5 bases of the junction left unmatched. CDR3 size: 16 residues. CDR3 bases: TGCGCCAGCAGTCCACAGGGGGCTACGAACACCGGGGAGCTGTTTTTT. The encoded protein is CASSPQGATNTGELFF.

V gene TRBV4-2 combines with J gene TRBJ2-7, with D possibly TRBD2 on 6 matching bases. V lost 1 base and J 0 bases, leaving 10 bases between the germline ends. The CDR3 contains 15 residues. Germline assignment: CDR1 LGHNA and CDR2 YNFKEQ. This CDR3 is CASSQGEVSSYEQYF. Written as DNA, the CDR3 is TGTGCCAGCAGCCAAGGGGAGGTAAGCTCCTACGAGCAGTACTTC.

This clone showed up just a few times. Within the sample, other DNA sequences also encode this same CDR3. The CDR3 sequence: CASSPPGQGLNIQYF. CDR3 in DNA: TGTGCCAGCTCACCACCGGGGCAGGGGTTAAACATTCAGTACTTC. This chain connects TRBV18 to TRBJ2-4; the D gene is possibly TRBD1 (6 bases). Trimming cost V 0 bases and J 6 bases, with 12 bases left between them. There are 15 residues in the CDR3. Germline assignment: CDR1 KGHSH and CDR2 LQKENI. The entire variable domain, with the rest obtained from reference TRBV18 and TRBJ2-4, is as follows: NAGVMQNPRHLVRRRGQEARLRCSPMKGHSHVYWYRQLPEEGLKFMVYLQKENIIDESGMPKERFSAEFPKEGPSILRIQQVVRGDSAAYFCASSPPGQGLNIQYFGAGTRLSVL.

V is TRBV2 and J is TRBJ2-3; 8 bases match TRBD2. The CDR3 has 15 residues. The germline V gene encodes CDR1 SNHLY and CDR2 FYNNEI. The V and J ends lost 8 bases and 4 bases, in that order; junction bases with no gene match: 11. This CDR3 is CASERRAGVSDTQYF. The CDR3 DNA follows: TGTGCCAGCGAGAGAAGAGCGGGAGTCTCAGATACGCAGTATTTT. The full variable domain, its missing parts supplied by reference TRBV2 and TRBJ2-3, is EPEVTQTPSHQVTQMGQEVILRCVPISNHLYFYWYRQILGQKVEFLVSFYNNEISEKSEIFDDQFSVERPDGSNFTLKIRSTKLEDSAMYFCASERRAGVSDTQYFGPGTRLTVL.

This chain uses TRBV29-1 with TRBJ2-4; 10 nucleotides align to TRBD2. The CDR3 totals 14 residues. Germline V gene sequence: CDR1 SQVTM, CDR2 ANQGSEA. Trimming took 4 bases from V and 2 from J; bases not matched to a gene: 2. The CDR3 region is CSVVTSGTKNIQYF. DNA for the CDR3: TGCAGCGTTGTAACTAGCGGGACCAAAAACATTCAGTACTTC. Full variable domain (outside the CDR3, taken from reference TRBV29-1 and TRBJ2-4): SAVISQKPSRDICQRGTSLTIQCQVDSQVTMMFWYRQQPGQSLTLIATANQGSEATYESGFVIDKFPISRPNLTFSTLTVSNMSPEDSSIYLCSVVTSGTKNIQYFGAGTRLSVL.

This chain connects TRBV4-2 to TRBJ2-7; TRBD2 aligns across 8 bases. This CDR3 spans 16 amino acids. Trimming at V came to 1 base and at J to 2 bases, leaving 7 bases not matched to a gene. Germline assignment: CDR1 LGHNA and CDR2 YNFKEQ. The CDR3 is CASSQASGGATYEQYF. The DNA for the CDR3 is TGTGCCAGCAGCCAAGCGTCCGGGGGGGCCACCTACGAGCAGTACTTC.

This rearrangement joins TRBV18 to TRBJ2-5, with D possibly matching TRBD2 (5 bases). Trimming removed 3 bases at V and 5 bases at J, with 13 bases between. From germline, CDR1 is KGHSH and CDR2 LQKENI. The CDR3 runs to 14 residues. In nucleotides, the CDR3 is TGTGCCAGCTCACCGTACCGGGAAGGGGAGACCCAGTACTTC. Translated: CASSPYREGETQYF. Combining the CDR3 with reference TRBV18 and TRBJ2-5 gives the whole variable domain NAGVMQNPRHLVRRRGQEARLRCSPMKGHSHVYWYRQLPEEGLKFMVYLQKENIIDESGMPKERFSAEFPKEGPSILRIQQVVRGDSAAYFCASSPYREGETQYFGPGTRLLVL.

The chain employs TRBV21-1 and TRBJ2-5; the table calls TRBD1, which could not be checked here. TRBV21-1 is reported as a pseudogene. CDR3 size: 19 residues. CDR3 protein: CASSKDLGDWTGSVETQYF. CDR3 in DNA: TGTGCCAGCAGCAAAGATTTGGGGGATTGGACAGGGTCAGTAGAGACCCAGTACTTC.

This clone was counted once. The CDR3 spells CSVVPSSLVDTEAFF. Written as DNA, the CDR3 is TGCAGCGTTGTACCCAGTTCCCTGGTGGACACTGAAGCTTTCTTT. The chain carries TRBV29-1 and TRBJ1-1; D not resolved. Germline values: CDR1 SQVTM, CDR2 ANQGSEA. The CDR3 totals 15 residues. Trimming pared 4 bases from V and 3 bases from J, leaving 18 bases between.

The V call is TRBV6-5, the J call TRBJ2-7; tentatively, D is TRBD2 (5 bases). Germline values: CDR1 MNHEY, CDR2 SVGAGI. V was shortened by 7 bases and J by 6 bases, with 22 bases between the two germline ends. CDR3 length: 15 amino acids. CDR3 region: CASTARHLLGIEQYF. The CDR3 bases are TGTGCCAGCACCGCCAGACACCTTCTCGGGATCGAGCAGTACTTC.

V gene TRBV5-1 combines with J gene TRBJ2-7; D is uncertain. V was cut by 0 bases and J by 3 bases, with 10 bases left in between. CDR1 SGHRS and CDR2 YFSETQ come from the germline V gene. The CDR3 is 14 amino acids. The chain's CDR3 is CASSLAETSYEQYF. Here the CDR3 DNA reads TGCGCCAGCAGCTTGGCCGAAACCAGCTACGAGCAGTACTTC.

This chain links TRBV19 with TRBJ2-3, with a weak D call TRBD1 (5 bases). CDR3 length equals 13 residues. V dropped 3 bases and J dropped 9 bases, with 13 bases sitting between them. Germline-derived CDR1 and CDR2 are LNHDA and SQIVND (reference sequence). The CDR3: CASSMQADTTQYF. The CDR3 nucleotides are TGTGCCAGTAGTATGCAGGCGGACACAACGCAGTATTTT. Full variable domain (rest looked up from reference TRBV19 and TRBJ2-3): DGGITQSPKYLFRKEGQNVTLSCEQNLNHDAMYWYRQDPGQGLRLIYYSQIVNDFQKGDIAEGYSVSREKKESFPLTVTSAQKNPTAFYLCASSMQADTTQYFGPGTRLTVL.

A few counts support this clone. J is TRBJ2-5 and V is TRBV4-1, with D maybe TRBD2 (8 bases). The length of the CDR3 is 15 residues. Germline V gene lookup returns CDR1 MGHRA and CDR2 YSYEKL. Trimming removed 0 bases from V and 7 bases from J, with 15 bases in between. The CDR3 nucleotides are TGCGCCAGCAGCCAAGAAGGACAGGCGGGAGGGACCCAGTACTTC. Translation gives CASSQEGQAGGTQYF.

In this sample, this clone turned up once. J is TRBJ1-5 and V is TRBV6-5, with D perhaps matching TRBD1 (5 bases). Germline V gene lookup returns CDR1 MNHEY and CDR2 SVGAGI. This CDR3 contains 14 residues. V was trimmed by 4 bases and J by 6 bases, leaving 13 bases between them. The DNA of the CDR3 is TGTGCCAGCAGTTCCGCAGGGCCGTCTCAGCCCCAGCATTTT. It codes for CASSSAGPSQPQHF.

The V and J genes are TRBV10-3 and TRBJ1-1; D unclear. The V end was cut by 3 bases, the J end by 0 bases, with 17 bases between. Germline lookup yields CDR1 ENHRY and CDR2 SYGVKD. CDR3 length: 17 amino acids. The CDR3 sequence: CAISDPGRKGMNTEAFF. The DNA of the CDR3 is TGTGCCATCAGTGACCCGGGAAGGAAGGGTATGAACACTGAAGCTTTCTTT.

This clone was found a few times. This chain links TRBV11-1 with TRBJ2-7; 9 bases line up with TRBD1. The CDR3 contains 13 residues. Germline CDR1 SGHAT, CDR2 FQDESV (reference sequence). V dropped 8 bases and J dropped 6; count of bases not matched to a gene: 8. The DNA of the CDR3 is TGTGCCAGCGGATACAGGGGGCCAGGCGAGCAGTACTTC. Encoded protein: CASGYRGPGEQYF.

The CDR3 is CASSAIISGAGGTQYF. For the CDR3, the DNA is TGTGCCAGCAGTGCAATCATCTCAGGGGCAGGTGGGACCCAGTACTTC. J is TRBJ2-5 and V is TRBV6-1; tentative D call: TRBD1 (6 bases). Germline V gene data show CDR1 as MNHNS and CDR2 as SASEGT. The CDR3 runs 16 residues. The V end lost 4 bases, the J end lost 7 bases, and 22 bases lay between the germline ends.